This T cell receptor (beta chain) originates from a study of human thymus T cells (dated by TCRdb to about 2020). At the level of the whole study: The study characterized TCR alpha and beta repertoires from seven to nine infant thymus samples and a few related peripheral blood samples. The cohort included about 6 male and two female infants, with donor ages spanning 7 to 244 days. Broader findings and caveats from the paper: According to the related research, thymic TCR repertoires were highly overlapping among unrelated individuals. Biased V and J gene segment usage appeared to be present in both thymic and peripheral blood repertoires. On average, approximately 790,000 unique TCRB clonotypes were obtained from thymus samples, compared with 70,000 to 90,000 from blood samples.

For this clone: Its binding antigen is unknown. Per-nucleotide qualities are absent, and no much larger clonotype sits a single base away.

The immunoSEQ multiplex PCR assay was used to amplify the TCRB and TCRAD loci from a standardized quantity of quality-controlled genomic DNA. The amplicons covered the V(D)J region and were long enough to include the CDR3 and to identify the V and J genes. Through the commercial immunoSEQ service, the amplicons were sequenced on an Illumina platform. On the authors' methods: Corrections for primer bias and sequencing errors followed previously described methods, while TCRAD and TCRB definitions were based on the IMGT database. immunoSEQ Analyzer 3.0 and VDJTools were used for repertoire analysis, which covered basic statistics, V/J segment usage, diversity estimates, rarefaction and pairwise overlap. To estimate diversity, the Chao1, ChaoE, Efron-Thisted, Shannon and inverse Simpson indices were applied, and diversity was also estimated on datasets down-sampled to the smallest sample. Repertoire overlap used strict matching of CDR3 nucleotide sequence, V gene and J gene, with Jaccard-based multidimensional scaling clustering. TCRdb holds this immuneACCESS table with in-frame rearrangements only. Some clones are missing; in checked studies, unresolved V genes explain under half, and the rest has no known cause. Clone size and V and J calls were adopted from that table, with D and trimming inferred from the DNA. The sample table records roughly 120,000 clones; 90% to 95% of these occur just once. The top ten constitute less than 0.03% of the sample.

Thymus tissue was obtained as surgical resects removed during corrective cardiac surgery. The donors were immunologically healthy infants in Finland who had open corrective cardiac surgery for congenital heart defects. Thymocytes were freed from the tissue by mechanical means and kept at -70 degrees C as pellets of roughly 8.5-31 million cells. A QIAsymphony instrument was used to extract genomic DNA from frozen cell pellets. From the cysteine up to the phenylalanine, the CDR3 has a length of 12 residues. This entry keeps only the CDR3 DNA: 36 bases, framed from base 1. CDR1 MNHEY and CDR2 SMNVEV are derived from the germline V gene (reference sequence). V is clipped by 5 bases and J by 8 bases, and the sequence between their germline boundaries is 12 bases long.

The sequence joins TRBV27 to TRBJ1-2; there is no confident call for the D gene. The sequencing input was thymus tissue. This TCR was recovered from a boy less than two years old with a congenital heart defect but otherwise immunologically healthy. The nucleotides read TGTGCCAGCAGTGGTGTACGAGGGGGCTACACCTTC. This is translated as CASSGVRGGYTF.